The 20 T cell receptor beta chains below were found in one sample sequenced in a study of blood T cell repertoires in COVID-19 (dated by TCRdb to between 2020 and 2021). Library method: the immunoSEQ multiplex PCR assay. TCRdb re-hosts the immuneACCESS table, in-frame sequences only. Its copies lack some clones; in the studies checked, an unresolved V gene accounts for under half of them, and the cause for the rest is not known. A total of approximately 430,000 clones appear in this sample, 86% of them only once. The top ten hold 1.4% of the sample. Sequences were obtained from peripheral blood. Receptors were obtained from a woman aged 25 to 45 with active or convalescent COVID-19.

V gene TRBV11-2 combines with J gene TRBJ2-5; TRBD2 matches 12 bases. The CDR3 is made up of 19 amino acids. The germline V gene has CDR1 SGHAT and CDR2 FQNNGV. Trimming took 1 base from V and 5 from J; bases not matched to a gene: 14. The CDR3 loop reads CASSLGPLAGGPGGETQYF. In DNA, the CDR3 is TGTGCCAGCAGCTTAGGTCCCCTAGCGGGGGGGCCCGGCGGGGAGACCCAGTACTTC.

In this sample, this clone turned up a few times. The V and J genes are TRBV7-8 and TRBJ1-5, with 9 positions matching TRBD1. V was pared by 1 base and J by 7 bases, with 5 bases of the junction left unmatched. The CDR3 spans 15 residues. Germline V gene sequence: CDR1 SGHVS, CDR2 FQNEAQ. The DNA for the CDR3 is TGTGCCAGCAGCTTAGGAGGACAGGGGAGACAGCCCCAGCATTTT. Amino acid sequence: CASSLGGQGRQPQHF.

This chain joins TRBV9 and TRBJ2-2, with no clear D. This CDR3 region has 16 residues. Trimming removed 0 bases at V and 4 bases at J, with 13 bases between. Per the germline V gene, CDR1 is SGDLS and CDR2 is YYNGEE. CDR3 sequence (DNA): TGTGCCAGCAGCGTAGTTGCGGAGTCGGGCACCGGGGAGCTGTTTTTT. Translating gives CASSVVAESGTGELFF.

V usage is TRBV6-6 and J usage is TRBJ1-6, with D possibly matching TRBD1 (5 bases). Germline CDR1 reads MNHNY; CDR2 reads SVGAGI (reference sequence). CDR3 length: 14 amino acids. The V gene lost 6 bases and the J gene lost 5 bases, with 11 bases spanning the gap. The CDR3 sequence is CASREGRDNSPLHF. The CDR3 bases are TGTGCCAGCAGGGAGGGACGGGATAATTCACCCCTCCACTTT.

Only a few counts were recorded for this clone. The chain has TRBV4-2 and TRBJ2-7; 7 bases agree with TRBD2. Unmatched junction bases numbered 7, after V lost 0 bases and J lost 2 bases. This CDR3 is built from 16 residues. Germline lookup yields CDR1 LGHNA and CDR2 YNFKEQ. The CDR3 DNA is TGTGCCAGCAGCCAAGATGTGGGACTATCAACCTACGAGCAGTACTTC. It is translated as CASSQDVGLSTYEQYF.

The rearrangement joins TRBV19 to TRBJ1-2; D is uncertain. Looked up from germline, CDR1 is LNHDA and CDR2 is SQIVND (reference sequence). V lost 2 bases and J 3 bases, leaving 10 bases between the germline ends. The length of the CDR3 is 14 residues. CDR3 residues: CASSISIRYYGYTF. The CDR3 nucleotides read TGTGCCAGTAGTATATCCATCCGGTACTATGGCTACACCTTC. Full variable domain (missing parts from reference TRBV19 and TRBJ1-2): DGGITQSPKYLFRKEGQNVTLSCEQNLNHDAMYWYRQDPGQGLRLIYYSQIVNDFQKGDIAEGYSVSREKKESFPLTVTSAQKNPTAFYLCASSISIRYYGYTFGSGTRLTVV.

CDR3 coding DNA: TGTGCCAGCAGCTCCGTTCCGGGACAGGGTGGAACCGGGGAGCTGTTTTTT. Translation: CASSSVPGQGGTGELFF. The J gene is TRBJ2-2, the V gene TRBV5-4; TRBD1 agrees at 9 bases. The CDR3 spans 17 residues. V dropped 3 bases and J dropped 5; count of bases not matched to a gene: 11. Germline V lookup: CDR1 SGHNT, CDR2 YYREEE (reference sequence).

The chain employs TRBV4-1 and TRBJ1-2; D unresolved. The V end lost 3 bases, the J end lost 6 bases, and 20 bases lay between the germline ends. The CDR3 totals 16 residues. CDR1 and CDR2 from the germline V gene are MGHRA and YSYEKL. The DNA for the CDR3 is TGCGCCAGCAGCCAGCCCACGGCCGGCAGGTACAATGGCTACACCTTC. Its protein is CASSQPTAGRYNGYTF.

The rearrangement uses TRBV4-1 and TRBJ1-2; a possible D gene is TRBD1 (5 bases). This CDR3 contains 17 residues. The V end lost 0 bases, the J end lost 0 bases, and 14 bases lay between the germline ends. Germline V CDR1 and CDR2: MGHRA, YSYEKL. The CDR3 region is CASSQEGHGPANYGYTF. The CDR3 DNA follows: TGCGCCAGCAGCCAAGAGGGGCACGGGCCAGCTAACTATGGCTACACCTTC.

The genes are TRBV4-2 and TRBJ1-1, with D possibly being TRBD1 (6 bases). This CDR3 is 16 amino acids long. The V and J ends lost 0 bases and 7 bases respectively, with 18 bases between them. The V gene's germline CDR1 is LGHNA and CDR2 YNFKEQ. DNA of the CDR3: TGTGCCAGCAGCCAAGAAGGGGGGGTCCTACCTGTTGAAGCTTTCTTT. Translation: CASSQEGGVLPVEAFF.

Here the CDR3 reads CASRKAPGTEAFF. The CDR3 DNA is TGTGCCAGCAGGAAGGCGCCGGGCACTGAAGCTTTCTTT. V gene TRBV12-3 or TRBV12-4 combines with J gene TRBJ1-1; D gene uncertain. The CDR3 is 13 residues long. The V and J ends lost 6 bases and 4 bases respectively, with 12 bases between them.

The chain couples TRBV2 to TRBJ1-5; possibly TRBD1 for D (5 bases). The CDR3 sequence is 13 residues long. Germline V gene sequence: CDR1 SNHLY, CDR2 FYNNEI. V was pared by 11 bases and J by 0 bases, with 11 bases between. The DNA for the CDR3 is TGTGCCGTCAGGGTGGATAGCAATCAGCCCCAGCATTTT. Its protein product is CAVRVDSNQPQHF.

The rearrangement uses TRBV30 and TRBJ1-1; tentatively, D is TRBD1 (5 bases). This CDR3 has 13 amino acids. The V and J ends lost 2 bases and 11 bases respectively, with 18 bases between them. CDR1 and CDR2 from the germline V gene are GTSNPN and SVGIG (reference sequence). CDR3 DNA: TGTGCCTGGAGTCAATATACAGGTCTGAGTGCTTTCTTT. Protein sequence: CAWSQYTGLSAFF.

The chain uses TRBV4-1 and TRBJ1-6, with D perhaps TRBD1 (6 bases). The CDR3 runs to 16 residues. The germline V gene encodes CDR1 MGHRA and CDR2 YSYEKL. Deletions cut 1 base from V and 9 bases from J, with 16 bases between. The CDR3 DNA is TGCGCCAGCAGCCAAGGCTCGGGACATCGGAGTTCACCCCTCCACTTT. As protein: CASSQGSGHRSSPLHF.

The count of this clone is one. The chain uses TRBV4-1 and TRBJ1-2; 9 bases line up with TRBD1. CDR3 length: 14 amino acids. The germline V gene has CDR1 MGHRA and CDR2 YSYEKL. The trim removed 0 bases at V and 4 bases at J, leaving 0 bases unmatched. For the CDR3, the DNA is TGCGCCAGCAGCCAAGAGGACAGGGGCTATGGCTACACCTTC. Encoded protein: CASSQEDRGYGYTF.

The chain couples TRBV5-1 to TRBJ1-1; D perhaps matches TRBD1 (6 bases). Trimming stripped 2 bases from V and 2 bases from J, with 13 bases between. Germline lookup yields CDR1 SGHRS and CDR2 YFSETQ. The CDR3 runs 15 residues. CDR3 nucleotides: TGCGCCAGCAGCTTCAGGGGTACAAGTAACACTGAAGCTTTCTTT. It encodes CASSFRGTSNTEAFF.

The chain combines TRBV7-8 with TRBJ1-1; D ambiguous. Germline V gene data show CDR1 as SGHVS and CDR2 as FQNEAQ. Trimming took 1 base from V and 3 from J, leaving 30 bases between them. The CDR3 loop spans 21 amino acids. CDR3 amino acids: CASSLEGGRRPNRPLDTEAFF. The CDR3 DNA follows: TGTGCCAGCAGCTTAGAGGGAGGGCGGAGACCGAATCGACCCCTGGACACTGAAGCTTTCTTT.

The CDR3 DNA reads TGTGCCTGGAGCTTTACAGGGGCTTCTGGAAACACCATATATTTT. Translating it yields CAWSFTGASGNTIYF. J is TRBJ1-3 and V is TRBV30; 7 positions agree with TRBD1. The V segment lost 3 bases and the J segment 1 base; nucleotides outside the gene matches: 6. The CDR3 has 15 amino acids. Germline V gene sequence: CDR1 GTSNPN, CDR2 SVGIG (reference sequence). The whole variable domain, remainder taken from reference TRBV30 and TRBJ1-3, is SQTIHQWPATLVQPVGSPLSLECTVEGTSNPNLYWYRQAAGRGLQLLFYSVGIGQISSEVPQNLSASRPQDRQFILSSKKLLLSDSGFYLCAWSFTGASGNTIYFGEGSWLTVV.

The chain links TRBV18 to TRBJ2-5, with D unclear. V was cut by 0 bases and J by 5 bases, with 7 bases left in between. This CDR3 has 13 residues. Per the germline V gene, CDR1 is KGHSH and CDR2 is LQKENI. In DNA, the CDR3 is TGTGCCAGCTCACCACCGGCTTGGGAGACCCAGTACTTC. Amino acids: CASSPPAWETQYF.

The CDR3 protein is CAWTVRVNEKLFF. The CDR3 DNA is TGTGCCTGGACGGTCAGGGTAAATGAAAAACTGTTTTTT. The chain combines TRBV30 with TRBJ1-4; tentatively, D is TRBD1 (5 bases). Germline assignment: CDR1 GTSNPN and CDR2 SVGIG (reference sequence). The ends were cut back, 4 bases at V and 5 bases at J, with 11 bases in the middle. There are 13 residues in the CDR3.